Listed below are T cell receptor beta chains from one sample, sequenced in a study of human T cells and chemical hapten exposure. TCRdb reanalysed the RACE reads using MiXCR and keeps one entry per CDR3 protein. Found here are 360,000 or so distinct CDR3 sequences, about 6% of them singletons; the top ten hold approximately 5.4%. Sequencing used whole blood, obtained in connection with sensitization to the hapten diphenylcyclopropenone (DPC). The receptors here all came from a woman younger than 35 with alopecia areata. Some clones in this sample may be carry-over from other donors' samples. Each CDR3 is given with its conserved first and last residue. A D gene is named only where the DNA matches it firmly. A clone size is listed for some rows: how often the clone was seen (once, few, many), or a class if it is expanded.

clone size | J gene | V gene | D gene | CDR3 protein | CDR3 DNA
many | TRBJ1-2 | TRBV29-1 | TRBD1 | CSVKDRGYNYGYTF | TGCAGCGTGAAAGACAGGGGGTATAACTATGGCTACACCTTC
many | TRBJ1-6 | TRBV10-3 | . | CAISGGEGESPLHF | TGTGCCATCAGTGGAGGGGAAGGAGAATCACCCCTCCACTTT
many | TRBJ1-1 | TRBV6-2/TRBV6-3 | . | CASSFRGKGGTEAFF | TGTGCCAGCAGCTTCAGGGGAAAAGGGGGCACTGAAGCTTTCTTT
many | TRBJ1-1 | TRBV3-1 | . | CASSQDSGNTEAFF | TGTGCCAGCAGCCAAGACAGCGGGAACACTGAAGCTTTCTTT
. | TRBJ1-6 | TRBV7-6 | . | CASSLADGSPLHF | TGTGCCAGCAGCTTAGCGGACGGTTCACCCCTCCACTTT
. | TRBJ2-5 | TRBV28 | . | CASRKSGARAQYF | TGTGCCAGCAGAAAATCCGGGGCCCGGGCCCAGTACTTC
. | TRBJ2-1 | TRBV2 | TRBD2 | CASSETGLAGAREQFF | TGTGCCAGCAGTGAAACGGGGCTAGCGGGGGCCCGCGAGCAGTTCTTC
. | TRBJ2-3 | TRBV6-4 | TRBD2 | CASSGGDPTDTQYF | TGTGCCAGTAGCGGGGGGGACCCCACAGATACGCAGTATTTT
many | TRBJ2-7 | TRBV4-1 | . | CASSFGLNAYEQYF | TGCGCCAGCAGCTTCGGACTGAATGCCTACGAGCAGTACTTC
many | TRBJ2-3 | TRBV15 | TRBD2 | CATSTWTSGSTDTQYF | TGTGCCACCAGCACCTGGACTAGCGGGAGCACAGATACGCAGTATTTT
few | TRBJ1-5 | TRBV28 | TRBD1 | CASRRTGTTNQPQHF | TGTGCCAGCAGGCGGACAGGGACTACCAATCAGCCCCAGCATTTT
many | TRBJ2-5 | TRBV3-1 | . | CASSQVETQYF | TGTGCCAGCAGCCAAGTAGAGACCCAGTACTTC
. | TRBJ1-6 | TRBV4-1 | . | CASSQGWPSGSHNSPLHF | TGCGCCAGCAGCCAAGGGTGGCCTAGCGGGTCCCATAATTCACCCCTCCACTTT
few | TRBJ1-1 | TRBV10-3 | TRBD1 | CAIGQGATEAFF | TGTGCCATCGGACAGGGCGCCACTGAAGCTTTCTTT
few | TRBJ1-3 | TRBV4-3 | TRBD1 | CASSQEGGQGNTIYF | TGCGCCAGCAGCCAAGAGGGGGGACAGGGAAACACCATATATTTT
few | TRBJ2-3 | TRBV11-2 | . | CASSPDYGSTGTDTQYF | TGTGCCAGCAGCCCAGACTATGGCTCAACCGGCACAGATACGCAGTATTTT
few | TRBJ1-1 | TRBV20-1 | . | CSARDQGGMNTEAFF | TGCAGTGCTAGAGATCAAGGGGGGATGAACACTGAAGCTTTCTTT
few | TRBJ1-1 | TRBV12-3/TRBV12-4 | . | CASSVGGRTEAFF | TGTGCCAGCAGTGTAGGGGGAAGGACTGAAGCTTTCTTT
. | TRBJ2-3 | TRBV10-3 | . | CAISAGPDTQYF | TGTGCCATCTCGGCGGGCCCAGATACGCAGTATTTT
. | TRBJ1-1 | TRBV20-1 | . | CSARKAGATEAFF | TGCAGTGCTAGGAAGGCGGGGGCCACTGAAGCTTTCTTT
few | TRBJ2-5 | TRBV29-1 | . | CSAVASQETQYF | TGCAGCGCCGTAGCTAGTCAAGAGACCCAGTACTTC
few | TRBJ2-2 | TRBV7-3 | TRBD1 | CASSYRQGAGELFF | TGTGCCAGCAGCTACAGACAGGGGGCCGGGGAGCTGTTTTTT
. | TRBJ1-5 | TRBV10-3 | . | CAITGRSNQPQHF | TGTGCCATCACCGGTCGTAGCAATCAGCCCCAGCATTTT
many | TRBJ1-2 | TRBV6-5 | . | CASSAGPSGYTF | TGTGCCAGCAGTGCGGGCCCCTCTGGCTACACCTTC
. | TRBJ1-1 | TRBV10-3 | TRBD1 | CAISERQGGTEAFF | TGTGCCATCAGTGAGCGACAGGGAGGCACTGAAGCTTTCTTT
many | TRBJ1-3 | TRBV6-5 | . | CASRNQLRGNTIYF | TGTGCCAGCAGAAACCAACTCCGCGGAAACACCATATATTTT
many | TRBJ1-2 | TRBV5-1 | . | CASSFTGTNYGYTF | TGCGCCAGCAGCTTTACAGGGACGAACTATGGCTACACCTTC
few | TRBJ2-1 | TRBV4-2 | . | CASSLSAGRGPHNEQFF | TGTGCCAGCAGCCTGTCGGCCGGGCGGGGGCCTCACAATGAGCAGTTCTTC
few | TRBJ2-4 | TRBV12-3/TRBV12-4 | TRBD2 | CASSLPGTKGNIQYF | TGTGCCAGCAGTCTCCCCGGGACTAAAGGGAACATTCAGTACTTC
. | TRBJ2-3 | TRBV7-2 | TRBD2 | CASTFFRSGGSF | TGTGCCAGCACCTTTTTCAGGAGCGGGGGATCTTTT
many | TRBJ1-6 | TRBV20-1 | TRBD1 | CSARSQGGGNSPLHF | TGCAGTGCTAGGTCACAGGGGGGAGGTAATTCACCCCTCCACTTT